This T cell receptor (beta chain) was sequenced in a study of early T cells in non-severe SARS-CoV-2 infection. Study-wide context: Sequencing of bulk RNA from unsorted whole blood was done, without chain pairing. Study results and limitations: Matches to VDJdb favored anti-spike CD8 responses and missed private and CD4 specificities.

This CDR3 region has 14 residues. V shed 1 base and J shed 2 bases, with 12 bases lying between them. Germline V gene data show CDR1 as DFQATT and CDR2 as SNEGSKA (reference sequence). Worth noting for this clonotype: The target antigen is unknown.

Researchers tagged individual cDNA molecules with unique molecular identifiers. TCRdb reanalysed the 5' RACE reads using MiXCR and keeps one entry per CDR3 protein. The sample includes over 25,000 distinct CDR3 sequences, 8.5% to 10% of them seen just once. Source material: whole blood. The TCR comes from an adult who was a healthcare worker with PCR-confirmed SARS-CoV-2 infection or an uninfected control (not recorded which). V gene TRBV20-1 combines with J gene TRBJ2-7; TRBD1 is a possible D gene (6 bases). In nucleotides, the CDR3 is TGCAGTGCTAGAGCCGGGACATTTCCCTACGAGCAGTACTTC. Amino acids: CSARAGTFPYEQYF.